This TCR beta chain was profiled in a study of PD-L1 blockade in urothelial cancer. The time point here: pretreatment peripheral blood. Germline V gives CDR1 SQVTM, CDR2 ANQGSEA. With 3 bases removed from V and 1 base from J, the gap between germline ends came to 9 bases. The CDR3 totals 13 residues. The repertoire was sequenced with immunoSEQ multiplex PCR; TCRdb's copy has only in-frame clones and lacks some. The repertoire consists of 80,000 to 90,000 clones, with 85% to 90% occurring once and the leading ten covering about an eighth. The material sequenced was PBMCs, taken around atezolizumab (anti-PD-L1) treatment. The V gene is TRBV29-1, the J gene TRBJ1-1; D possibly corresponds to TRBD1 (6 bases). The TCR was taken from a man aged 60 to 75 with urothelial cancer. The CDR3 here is CSVEGRGNTEAFF. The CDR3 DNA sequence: TGCAGCGTTGAGGGCAGGGGGAACACTGAAGCTTTCTTT. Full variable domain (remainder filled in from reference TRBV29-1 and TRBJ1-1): SAVISQKPSRDICQRGTSLTIQCQVDSQVTMMFWYRQQPGQSLTLIATANQGSEATYESGFVIDKFPISRPNLTFSTLTVSNMSPEDSSIYLCSVEGRGNTEAFFGQGTRLTVV.